This TCR beta chain was captured in a study of beta chain features in type 1 diabetes. General study points: A greater similarity of naive, central memory and Treg TCRB repertoires was seen among patients than among healthy donors.

Concerning this clone itself: The antigen is not known.

This CDR3 has 15 amino acids. V was shortened by 6 bases and J by 0 bases, with 14 bases between the two germline ends. CDR1 is KGHSH, CDR2 LQKENI, per germline. Expressed TCRB transcripts got sequenced, as all isolated RNA was reverse transcribed. This table comes from immunoSEQ multiplex PCR, and its TCRdb copy is limited to in-frame clones, with some not included. In the table there are over 700,000 clones, about a sixth of which are singletons. The chain links TRBV18 to TRBJ1-1; tentative D call: TRBD1 (6 bases). The source of this sequence is a woman in her late teens or twenties in good health. Specimen: naive CD4+ T cells from blood. DNA for the CDR3: TGTGCCAGCTCCCCGGGACACACATTGAACACTGAAGCTTTCTTT. Its protein is CASSPGHTLNTEAFF.